This record covers a single TCR beta chain. Antigen: not known. Profiling relied on immunoSEQ multiplex PCR, and the TCRdb table lists in-frame clones only, not all of them. The profile shows millions of clones, roughly 94% of them singletons. V lost 8 bases and J lost 8, with 10 bases in between. CDR3 size: 12 residues. Germline CDR1 and CDR2: MNHEY and SVGAGI. The data were obtained in a study of shared clonotypes between healthy human individuals. Study summary: Each donor contributed plates that comprised three CD4 naive, three CD4 memory, two CD8 naive and one CD8 memory.

Broader study findings: Against clonotypes common to all four donors, non-shared ones had lower generation probabilities. Represented genetic and exposure-history diversity was restricted by having few donors.

The clonotype comes from a man between 18 and 29 years old in good health. V gene TRBV6-5 combines with J gene TRBJ1-6; D gene ambiguous. Sequencing used naive CD4+ T cells sorted from blood. Described subset: CD45RA+ positively selected. The CDR3 sequence is CASGRGDSPLHF. As DNA, the CDR3 is TGTGCCAGCGGTAGAGGCGATTCACCCCTCCACTTT.